This T cell receptor (beta chain) was captured by sequencing in a study of blood T cell repertoires in COVID-19. At the level of the study: Samples came from the United States, Italy and Spain, spanning acute and convalescent COVID-19. Sample material is recorded as cDNA or gDNA derived from T cells, B-cell-depleted T cells, or PBMCs.

While infection was still active, Seattle patients were enrolled and then followed longitudinally. The CDR3 is 16 amino acids. Under the authors' procedure: For nucleated cells, counts were estimated from reference gene primer amplification. Sequencing used immunoSEQ multiplex PCR; TCRdb keeps in-frame clones, though not all of them. The DNA was the basis for D and trimming; V, J and clone size are from that table. The sample lists around 190,000 clones; roughly 83% were seen once. The specimen was peripheral blood. The sequence was collected from a woman in her 40s with COVID-19, enrolled during active disease. The V and J genes are TRBV21-1 and TRBJ2-1; TRBD2 is taken as the D call from the table, unchecked against the DNA. TRBV21-1 corresponds to a pseudogene. The CDR3 here is CASSSGGGRGYNEQFF. DNA for the CDR3: TGTGCCAGCAGCTCTGGAGGGGGGAGGGGTTACAATGAGCAGTTCTTC.